This T cell receptor (beta chain) was documented in a study of blood T cell repertoires in COVID-19. For the study at large: Acute-phase and convalescent COVID-19 samples originated in the United States, Italy and Spain.

The V end was cut by 5 bases, the J end by 0 bases, with 11 bases between. This CDR3 region has 15 residues. The germline gives CDR1 SNHLY, CDR2 FYNNEI. Assignment of participants to cohorts was predicated upon participant-reported clinical history. Recovered status in Cohort 3 required two negative PCRs, clearance, or symptom resolution. Data came from immunoSEQ multiplex PCR; TCRdb stores just in-frame clones and leaves some out. The data contain about 130,000 clones, around 86% of them singletons. The sequence was collected from a man aged 25 to 40 who had recovered from COVID-19. The sequenced sample consisted of PBMCs or T cells enriched from blood (not recorded which). The chain combines TRBV2 with TRBJ1-5, with a weak D call TRBD1 (6 bases). The CDR3 DNA is TGTGCCAGCAGTTTGACAGGATATAGCAATCAGCCCCAGCATTTT. Its protein is CASSLTGYSNQPQHF. The entire variable domain, with the rest obtained from reference TRBV2 and TRBJ1-5, is as follows: EPEVTQTPSHQVTQMGQEVILRCVPISNHLYFYWYRQILGQKVEFLVSFYNNEISEKSEIFDDQFSVERPDGSNFTLKIRSTKLEDSAMYFCASSLTGYSNQPQHFGDGTRLSIL.